Included here is one T cell receptor (beta chain) sequence, with context. The data were taken from a study of shared clonotypes between healthy human individuals. Germline V lookup: CDR1 LGHNA, CDR2 YSLEER. Germline trimming cut 2 bases from V and 7 bases from J; bases unmatched to any gene: 7. The CDR3 length is 15 residues. The protocol was immunoSEQ multiplex PCR, while the TCRdb copy is restricted to in-frame clones and leaves out a portion. The table includes millions of clones, about 95% detected once. The naive CD8 subset, CD45RO-negative cells positively selected for CCR7, excluded terminally differentiated effector memory CD45RA+ cells.

Input material: naive CD8+ T cells sorted from blood. This rearrangement joins TRBV4-3 to TRBJ2-7, with 11 bases lining up with TRBD2. This TCR was sampled from a man aged 18 to 35 in good health. This CDR3 reads CASSQLAGGSGEQYF. The CDR3 DNA follows: TGCGCCAGCAGCCAACTAGCGGGAGGCAGCGGGGAGCAGTACTTC.